The next 3 T cell receptor beta chains were all read from a single sample in a study of brain metastases from non-small cell lung cancer. The repertoire was sequenced with immunoSEQ multiplex PCR; TCRdb's copy has only in-frame clones and lacks some. Altogether approximately 1,500 clones are present, roughly 79% being singletons, with the ten largest covering 9.5% to 10%. Sequencing input: tumor-adjacent normal tissue. These receptors originate from a donor aged 40 or over with non-small cell lung cancer.

The chain combines TRBV7-2 with TRBJ2-1; 15 bases are shared with TRBD2. Germline CDR1 is SGHTA and CDR2 is FQGNSA. V gave up 5 bases and J gave up 4 bases; unmatched junction bases: 9. The CDR3 extends over 18 amino acids. The CDR3 region is CASSLAGLAGGFYNEQFF. Written as DNA, the CDR3 is TGTGCCAGCAGCCTCGCGGGACTAGCGGGAGGATTTTACAATGAGCAGTTCTTC.

CDR3 bases: TGTGCCAGTAGACCGACTAGCGGGAGTGGCAATGAGCAGTTCTTC. This translates into CASRPTSGSGNEQFF. The V and J genes are TRBV19 and TRBJ2-1; 12 nucleotides match TRBD2. Trimming cost V 6 bases and J 6 bases; bases outside gene matches: 6. Germline values: CDR1 LNHDA, CDR2 SQIVND (reference sequence). The length of the CDR3 is 15 residues. Full variable domain (outside the CDR3, taken from reference TRBV19 and TRBJ2-1): DGGITQSPKYLFRKEGQNVTLSCEQNLNHDAMYWYRQDPGQGLRLIYYSQIVNDFQKGDIAEGYSVSREKKESFPLTVTSAQKNPTAFYLCASRPTSGSGNEQFFGPGTRLTVL.

Of note for this clone: One junction end does not reproduce the germline sequence, and a read error may be involved. The chain uses TRBV28 and TRBJ2-2; 10 bases align to TRBD1. CDR1 and CDR2 (germline): MDHEN, SYDVKM. The CDR3 covers 17 residues. Here the CDR3 reads CASSSGTGEFGTGKLFF. As DNA, the CDR3 is TGTGCCAGCAGTTCCGGGACAGGGGAGTTTGGCACCGGGAAGCTGTTTTTT.